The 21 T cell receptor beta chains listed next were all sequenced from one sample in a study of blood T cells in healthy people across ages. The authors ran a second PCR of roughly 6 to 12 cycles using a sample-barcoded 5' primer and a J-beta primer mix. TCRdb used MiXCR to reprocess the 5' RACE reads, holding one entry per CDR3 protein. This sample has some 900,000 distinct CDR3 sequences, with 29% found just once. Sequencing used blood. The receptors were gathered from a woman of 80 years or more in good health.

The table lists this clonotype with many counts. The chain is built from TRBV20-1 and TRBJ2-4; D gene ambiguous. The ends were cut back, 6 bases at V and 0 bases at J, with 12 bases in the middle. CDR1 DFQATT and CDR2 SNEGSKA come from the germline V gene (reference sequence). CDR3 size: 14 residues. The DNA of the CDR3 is TGCAGTGCCAAGCCCGGATTAGCCAAAAACATTCAGTACTTC. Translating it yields CSAKPGLAKNIQYF.

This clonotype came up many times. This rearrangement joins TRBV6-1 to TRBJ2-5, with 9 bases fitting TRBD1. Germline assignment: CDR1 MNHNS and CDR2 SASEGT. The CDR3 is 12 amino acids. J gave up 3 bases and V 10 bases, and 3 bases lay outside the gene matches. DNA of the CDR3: TGTGCCATACGGACAGGGGAAGAGACCCAGTACTTC. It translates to CAIRTGEETQYF.

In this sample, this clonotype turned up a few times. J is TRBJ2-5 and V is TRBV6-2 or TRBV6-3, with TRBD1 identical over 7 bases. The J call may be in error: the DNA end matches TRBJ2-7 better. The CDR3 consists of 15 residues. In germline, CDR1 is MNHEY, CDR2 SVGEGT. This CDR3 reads CASSYNRQGNNEQYF. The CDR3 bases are TGTGCCAGCAGTTATAACAGACAGGGTAACAACGAGCAGTACTTC.

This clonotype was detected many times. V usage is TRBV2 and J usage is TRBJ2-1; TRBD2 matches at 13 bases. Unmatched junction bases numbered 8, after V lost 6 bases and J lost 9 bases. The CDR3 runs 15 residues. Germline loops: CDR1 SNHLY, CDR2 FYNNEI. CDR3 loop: CASRQLAGGLFEQFF. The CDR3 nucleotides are TGTGCCAGCAGGCAACTAGCGGGGGGGTTATTTGAGCAGTTCTTC.

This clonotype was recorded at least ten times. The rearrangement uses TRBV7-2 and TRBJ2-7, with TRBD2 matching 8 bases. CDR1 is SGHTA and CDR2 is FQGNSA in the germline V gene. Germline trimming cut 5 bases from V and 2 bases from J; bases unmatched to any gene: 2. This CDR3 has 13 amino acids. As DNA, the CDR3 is TGTGCCAGCAGCCGGGAGGGGGCCTACGAGCAGTACTTC. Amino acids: CASSREGAYEQYF.

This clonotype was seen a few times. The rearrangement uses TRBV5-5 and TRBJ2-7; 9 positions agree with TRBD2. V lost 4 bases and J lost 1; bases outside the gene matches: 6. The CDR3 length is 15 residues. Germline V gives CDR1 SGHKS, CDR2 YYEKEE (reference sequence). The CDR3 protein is CASSGERGVSYEQYF. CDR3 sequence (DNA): TGTGCCAGCAGCGGCGAGCGGGGGGTTTCCTACGAGCAGTACTTC.

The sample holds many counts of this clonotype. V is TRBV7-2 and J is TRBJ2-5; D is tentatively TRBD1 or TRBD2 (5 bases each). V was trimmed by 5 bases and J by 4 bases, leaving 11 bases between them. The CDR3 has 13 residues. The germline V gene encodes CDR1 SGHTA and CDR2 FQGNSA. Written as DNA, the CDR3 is TGTGCCAGCAGCCCAGAGAGGGGAGAGACCCAGTACTTC. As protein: CASSPERGETQYF.

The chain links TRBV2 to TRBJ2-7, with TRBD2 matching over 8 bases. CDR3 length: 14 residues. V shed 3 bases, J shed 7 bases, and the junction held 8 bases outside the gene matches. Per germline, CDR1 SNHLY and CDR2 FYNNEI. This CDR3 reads CASSERGANNEQYF. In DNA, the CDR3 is TGTGCCAGCAGTGAGCGGGGGGCTAACAATGAGCAGTACTTC.

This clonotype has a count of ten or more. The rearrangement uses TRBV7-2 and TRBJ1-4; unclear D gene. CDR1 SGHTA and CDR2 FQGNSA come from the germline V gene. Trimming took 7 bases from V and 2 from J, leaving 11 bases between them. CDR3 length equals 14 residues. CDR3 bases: TGTGCCAGCAAGTCTTCACTGACTAATGAAAAACTGTTTTTT. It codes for CASKSSLTNEKLFF.

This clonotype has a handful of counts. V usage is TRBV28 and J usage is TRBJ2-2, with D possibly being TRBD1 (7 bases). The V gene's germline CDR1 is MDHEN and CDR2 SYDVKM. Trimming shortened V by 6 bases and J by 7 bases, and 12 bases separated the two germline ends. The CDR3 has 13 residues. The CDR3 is CASSQGGGGELFF. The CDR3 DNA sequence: TGTGCCAGCAGCCAGGGGGGCGGCGGGGAGCTGTTTTTT.

The CDR3 loop is CASSQSIRLAGHNEQFF. In DNA form, the CDR3 reads TGCGCCAGCAGCCAATCAATTCGACTAGCGGGGCACAATGAGCAGTTCTTC. V usage is TRBV4-1 and J usage is TRBJ2-1; TRBD2 aligns across 11 bases. Trimming removed 2 bases from V and 5 bases from J; junction bases left unmatched: 8. CDR1 MGHRA and CDR2 YSYEKL come from the germline V gene. The CDR3 runs to 17 residues.

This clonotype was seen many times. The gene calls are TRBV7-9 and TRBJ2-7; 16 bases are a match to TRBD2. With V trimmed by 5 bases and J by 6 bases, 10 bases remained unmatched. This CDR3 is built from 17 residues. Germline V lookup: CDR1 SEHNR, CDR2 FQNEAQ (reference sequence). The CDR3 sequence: CASSRPGTSGGAVEQYF. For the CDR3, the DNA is TGTGCCAGCAGCCGACCCGGGACTAGCGGGGGGGCTGTCGAGCAGTACTTC.

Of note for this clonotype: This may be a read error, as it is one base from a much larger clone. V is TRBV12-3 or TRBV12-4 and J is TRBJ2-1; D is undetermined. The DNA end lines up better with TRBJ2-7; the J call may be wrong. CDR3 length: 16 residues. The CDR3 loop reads CASSSGVVSSYNEQYF. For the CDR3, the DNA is TGTGCCAGCAGTTCAGGAGTGGTGAGCTCCTACAATGAGCAGTACTTC.

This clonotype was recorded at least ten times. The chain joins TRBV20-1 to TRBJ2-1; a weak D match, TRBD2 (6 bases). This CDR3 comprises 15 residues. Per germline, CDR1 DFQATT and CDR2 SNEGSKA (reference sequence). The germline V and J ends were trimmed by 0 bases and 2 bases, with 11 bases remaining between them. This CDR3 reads CSARDLGGTYNEQFF. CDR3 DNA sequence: TGCAGTGCTAGAGATTTGGGCGGGACCTACAATGAGCAGTTCTTC.

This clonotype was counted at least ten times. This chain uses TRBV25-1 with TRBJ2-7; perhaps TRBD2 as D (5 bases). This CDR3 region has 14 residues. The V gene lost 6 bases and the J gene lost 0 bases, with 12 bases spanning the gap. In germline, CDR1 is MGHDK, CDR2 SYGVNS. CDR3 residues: CASSGGGASYEQYF. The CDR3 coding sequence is TGTGCCAGCAGCGGAGGAGGCGCCTCCTACGAGCAGTACTTC.

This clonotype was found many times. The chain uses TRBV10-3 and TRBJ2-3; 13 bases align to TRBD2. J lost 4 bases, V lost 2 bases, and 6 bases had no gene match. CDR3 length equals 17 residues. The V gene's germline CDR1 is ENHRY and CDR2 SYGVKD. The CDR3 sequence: CAISEAWTSGGADTQYF. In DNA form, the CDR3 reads TGTGCCATCAGTGAGGCGTGGACTAGCGGGGGTGCAGATACGCAGTATTTT.

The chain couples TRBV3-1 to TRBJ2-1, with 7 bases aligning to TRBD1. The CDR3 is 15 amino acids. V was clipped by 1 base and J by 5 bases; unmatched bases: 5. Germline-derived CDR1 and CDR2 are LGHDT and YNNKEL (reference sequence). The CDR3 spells CASSQGAGGHNEQFF. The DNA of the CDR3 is TGTGCCAGCAGCCAAGGGGCAGGGGGACACAATGAGCAGTTCTTC.

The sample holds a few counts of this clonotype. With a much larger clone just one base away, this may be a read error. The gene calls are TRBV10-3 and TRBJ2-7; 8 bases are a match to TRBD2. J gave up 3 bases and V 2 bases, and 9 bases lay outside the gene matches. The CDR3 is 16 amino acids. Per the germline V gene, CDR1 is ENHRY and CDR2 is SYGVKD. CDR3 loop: CAISEGTSGGSYEQYF. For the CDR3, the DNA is TGTGCCATCAGTGAGGGGACATCGGGGGGGAGCTACGAGCAGTACTTC.

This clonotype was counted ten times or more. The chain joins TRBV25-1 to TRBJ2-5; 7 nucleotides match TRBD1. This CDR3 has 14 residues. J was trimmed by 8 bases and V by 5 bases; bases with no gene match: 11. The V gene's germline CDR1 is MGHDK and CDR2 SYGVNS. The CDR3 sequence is CASSRAGGEPTQYF. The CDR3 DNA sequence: TGTGCCAGCAGTCGGGCAGGGGGAGAGCCAACCCAGTACTTC.

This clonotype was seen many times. CDR3 residues: CASSFRTGGIYEQYF. The CDR3 nucleotides read TGTGCCAGCAGCTTTCGGACAGGGGGCATCTACGAGCAGTACTTC. This chain connects TRBV7-2 to TRBJ2-7, with 11 bases matching TRBD1. There are 15 residues in the CDR3. After removal of 3 bases from V and 3 bases from J, the junction contained 4 bases not matched to a gene. Germline V gives CDR1 SGHTA, CDR2 FQGNSA. The full variable domain, completed using reference TRBV7-2 and TRBJ2-7, is GAGVSQSPSNKVTEKGKDVELRCDPISGHTALYWYRQSLGQGLEFLIYFQGNSAPDKSGLPSDRFSAERTGGSVSTLTIQRTQQEDSAVYLCASSFRTGGIYEQYFGPGTRLTVT.

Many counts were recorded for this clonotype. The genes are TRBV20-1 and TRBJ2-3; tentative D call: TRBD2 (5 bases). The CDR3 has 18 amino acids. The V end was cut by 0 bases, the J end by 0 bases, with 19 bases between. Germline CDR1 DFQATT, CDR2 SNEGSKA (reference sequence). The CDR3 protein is CSAREIMPSRISTDTQYF. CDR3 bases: TGCAGTGCTAGAGAGATAATGCCTAGCAGAATTAGCACAGATACGCAGTATTTT.